The source of this T cell receptor beta chain is a study of T cells of healthy individuals. TCRdb fed the 5' RACE reads into MiXCR, producing one record per CDR3 protein. The repertoire includes 85,000 to 100,000 distinct CDR3 sequences, about 16% of them detected once, and over 5% sits in the top ten. CDR1 is SGDLS and CDR2 is YYNGEE in the germline V gene. J gave up 5 bases and V 2 bases, and 9 bases lay outside the gene matches. The CDR3 totals 16 residues. The chain is built from TRBV9 and TRBJ2-3; 9 bases are a match to TRBD2. The TCR sequence derives from a human donor in good health. CDR3 in amino acids: CASSVAAGGPIDTQYF. The CDR3 DNA reads as TGTGCCAGCAGCGTCGCGGCGGGGGGGCCGATAGATACGCAGTATTTT.